The source of this T cell receptor beta chain is a study of control samples from healthy donors and cancer patients (dated by TCRdb to the early 2020s). V drops 1 base and J drops 5 bases, leaving 6 bases in between. Inclusive of the bounding cysteine and phenylalanine, the CDR3 is 12 residues long. The DNA shown is the 36-base CDR3, in frame from base 1. Taken from the germline V gene (reference sequence), the CDR1 and CDR2 loops are LNHNV and YYDKDF. Libraries came from the immunoSEQ multiplex PCR assay. In its TCRdb copy, this immuneACCESS table keeps in-frame sequences only and misses some clones. Where compared with another copy, unresolved V genes explain less than half of these, and the others have no known cause. The sample data list 150,000 or so clones, and approximately 90% of these were observed just once. The ten largest clones take up about 2.5% of the sample. As concerns this clone: Its cognate antigen has yet to be identified. No much larger clonotype is one base removed from it; base qualities were not supplied.

The origin of this receptor is a man aged 40-50 years in good health. This receptor chain uses TRBV15 and TRBJ2-7; the D gene identity is not certain. Sequenced input: blood. The CDR3 here reads CATSRGVNEQYF. The sequenced DNA is TGTGCCACCAGCAGAGGAGTCAACGAGCAGTACTTC.